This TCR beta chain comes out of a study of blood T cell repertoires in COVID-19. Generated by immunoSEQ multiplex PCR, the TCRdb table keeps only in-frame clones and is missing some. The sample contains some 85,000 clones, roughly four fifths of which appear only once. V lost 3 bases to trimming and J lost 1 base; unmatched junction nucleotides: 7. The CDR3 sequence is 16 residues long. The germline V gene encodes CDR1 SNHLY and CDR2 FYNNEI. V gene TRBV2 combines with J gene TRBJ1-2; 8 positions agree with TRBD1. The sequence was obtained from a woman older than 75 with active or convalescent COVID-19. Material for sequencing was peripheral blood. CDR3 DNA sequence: TGTGCCAGCAGTGAGTTGGACAGGGCCGGTAACTATGGCTACACCTTC. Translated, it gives CASSELDRAGNYGYTF.